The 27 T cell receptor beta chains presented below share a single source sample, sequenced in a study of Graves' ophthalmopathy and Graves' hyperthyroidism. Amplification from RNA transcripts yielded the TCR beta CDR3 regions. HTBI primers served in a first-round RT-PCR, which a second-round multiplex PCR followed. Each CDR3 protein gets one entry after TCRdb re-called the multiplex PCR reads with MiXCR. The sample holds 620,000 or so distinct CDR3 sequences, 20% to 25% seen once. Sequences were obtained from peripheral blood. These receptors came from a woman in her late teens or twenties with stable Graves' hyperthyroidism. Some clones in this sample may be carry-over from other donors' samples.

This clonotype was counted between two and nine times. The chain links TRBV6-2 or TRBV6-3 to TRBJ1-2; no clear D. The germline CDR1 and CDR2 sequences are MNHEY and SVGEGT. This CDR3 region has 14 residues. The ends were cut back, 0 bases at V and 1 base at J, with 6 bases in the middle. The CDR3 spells CASSYSIFNYGYTF. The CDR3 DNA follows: TGTGCCAGCAGTTACTCGATTTTTAACTATGGCTACACCTTC.

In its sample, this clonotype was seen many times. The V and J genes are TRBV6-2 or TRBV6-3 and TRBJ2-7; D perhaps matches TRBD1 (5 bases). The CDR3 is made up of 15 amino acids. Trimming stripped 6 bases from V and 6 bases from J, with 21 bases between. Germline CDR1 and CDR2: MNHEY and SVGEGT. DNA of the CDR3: TGTGCCAGCAGAGAACCAGGGTCACCTCGTCGCGAGCAGTACTTC. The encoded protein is CASREPGSPRREQYF.

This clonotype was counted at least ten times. In nucleotides, the CDR3 is TGTGCCAGCAGCCCCAAACCCCCAGGGGGAAGCTATGGCTACACCTTC. Amino acid sequence: CASSPKPPGGSYGYTF. This chain uses TRBV7-3 with TRBJ1-2, with TRBD1 identical over 7 bases. Trimming at V came to 5 bases and at J to 4 bases, leaving 13 bases not matched to a gene. The CDR3 consists of 16 residues. Germline values: CDR1 SGHTA, CDR2 FQGTGA.

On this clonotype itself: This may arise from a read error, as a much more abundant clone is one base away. The CDR3 DNA reads TGTGCCATCAGTGAGTCCCAGTCGACAGGAAACATTAAGTACTTC. Protein sequence: CAISESQSTGNIKYF. The J gene is TRBJ2-4, the V gene TRBV10-3; perhaps TRBD1 as D (6 bases). The CDR3 totals 15 residues. Germline V gene data show CDR1 as ENHRY and CDR2 as SYGVKD.

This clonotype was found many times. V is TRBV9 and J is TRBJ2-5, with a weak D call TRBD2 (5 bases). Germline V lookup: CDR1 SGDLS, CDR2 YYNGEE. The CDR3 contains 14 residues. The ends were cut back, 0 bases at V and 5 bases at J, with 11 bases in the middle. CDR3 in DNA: TGTGCCAGCAGCGTAGGTGCGGGCGGGGAGACCCAGTACTTC. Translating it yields CASSVGAGGETQYF. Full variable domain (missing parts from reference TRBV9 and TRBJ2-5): DSGVTQTPKHLITATGQRVTLRCSPRSGDLSVYWYQQSLDQGLQFLIQYYNGEERAKGNILERFSAQQFPDLHSELNLSSLELGDSALYFCASSVGAGGETQYFGPGTRLLVL.

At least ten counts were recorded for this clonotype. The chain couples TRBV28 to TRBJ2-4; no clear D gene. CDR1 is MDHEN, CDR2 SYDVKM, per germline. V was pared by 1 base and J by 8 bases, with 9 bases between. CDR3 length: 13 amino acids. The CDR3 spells CASSLSGRDIQYF. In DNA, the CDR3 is TGTGCCAGCAGTTTATCAGGTCGGGACATTCAGTACTTC.

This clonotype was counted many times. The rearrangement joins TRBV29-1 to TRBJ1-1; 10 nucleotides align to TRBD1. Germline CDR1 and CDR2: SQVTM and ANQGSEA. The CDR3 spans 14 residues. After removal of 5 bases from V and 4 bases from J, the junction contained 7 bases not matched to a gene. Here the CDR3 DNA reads TGCAGCGTTTTTGACAGGGGGCGTTTCACTGAAGCTTTCTTT. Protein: CSVFDRGRFTEAFF.

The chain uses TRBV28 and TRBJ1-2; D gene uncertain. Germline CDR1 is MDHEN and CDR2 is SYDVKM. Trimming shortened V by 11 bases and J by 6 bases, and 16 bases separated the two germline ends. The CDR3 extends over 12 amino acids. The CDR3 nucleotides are TGTGCCTGCACGAGGGTCGGCAATGGCTACACCTTC. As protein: CACTRVGNGYTF.

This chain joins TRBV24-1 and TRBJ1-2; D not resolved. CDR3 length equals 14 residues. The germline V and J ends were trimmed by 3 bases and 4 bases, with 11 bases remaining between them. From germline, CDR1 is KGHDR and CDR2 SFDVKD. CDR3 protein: CATSDTGLGYGYTF. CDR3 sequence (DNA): TGTGCCACCAGTGATACCGGGCTCGGCTATGGCTACACCTTC.

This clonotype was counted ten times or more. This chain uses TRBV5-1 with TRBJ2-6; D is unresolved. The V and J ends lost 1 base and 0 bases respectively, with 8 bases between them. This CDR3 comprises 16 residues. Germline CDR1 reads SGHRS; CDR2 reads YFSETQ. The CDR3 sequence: CASSLWLNSGANVLTF. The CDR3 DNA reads TGCGCCAGCAGCTTGTGGCTCAACTCTGGGGCCAACGTCCTGACTTTC.

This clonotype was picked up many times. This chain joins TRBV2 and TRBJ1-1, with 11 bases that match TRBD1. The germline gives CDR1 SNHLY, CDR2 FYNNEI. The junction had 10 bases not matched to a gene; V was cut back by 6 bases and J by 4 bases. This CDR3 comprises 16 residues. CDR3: CASSQDRGQWGTEAFF. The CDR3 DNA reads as TGTGCCAGCAGCCAGGACAGGGGGCAATGGGGCACTGAAGCTTTCTTT.

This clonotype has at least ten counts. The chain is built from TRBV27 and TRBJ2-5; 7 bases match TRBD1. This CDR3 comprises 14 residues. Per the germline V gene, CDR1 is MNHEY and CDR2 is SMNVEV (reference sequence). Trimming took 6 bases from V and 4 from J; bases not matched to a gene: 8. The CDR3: CASSGQAEGETQYF. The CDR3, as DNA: TGTGCCAGCAGCGGACAGGCCGAGGGAGAGACCCAGTACTTC.

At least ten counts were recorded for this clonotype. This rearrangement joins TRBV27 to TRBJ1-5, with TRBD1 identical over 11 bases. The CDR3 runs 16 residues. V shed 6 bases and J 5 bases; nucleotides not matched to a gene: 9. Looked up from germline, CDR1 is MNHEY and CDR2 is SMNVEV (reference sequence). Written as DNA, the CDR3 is TGTGCCAGCAGACATAAACGGGACAGGGGGGATCAGCCCCAGCATTTT. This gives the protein CASRHKRDRGDQPQHF.

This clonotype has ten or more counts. The CDR3 here is CASRRRDRLYEQYF. CDR3 coding DNA: TGTGCCAGCAGACGCCGGGACAGGCTCTACGAGCAGTACTTC. The chain recombines TRBV28 with TRBJ2-7; 8 nucleotides agree with TRBD1. The CDR3 has 14 residues. J lost 3 bases, V lost 6 bases, and 7 bases had no gene match. CDR1 and CDR2 (germline): MDHEN, SYDVKM.

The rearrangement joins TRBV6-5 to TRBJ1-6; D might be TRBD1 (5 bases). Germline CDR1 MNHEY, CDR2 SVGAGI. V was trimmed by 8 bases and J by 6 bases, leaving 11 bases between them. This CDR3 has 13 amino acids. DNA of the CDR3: TGTGCCAGCGGGGCAGACGCTAATTCACCCCTCCACTTT. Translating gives CASGADANSPLHF.

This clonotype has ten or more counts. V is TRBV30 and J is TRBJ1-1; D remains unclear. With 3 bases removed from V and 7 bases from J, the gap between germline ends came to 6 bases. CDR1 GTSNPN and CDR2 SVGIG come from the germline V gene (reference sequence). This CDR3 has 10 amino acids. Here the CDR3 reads CAWSRSEAFF. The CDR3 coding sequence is TGTGCCTGGAGCCGAAGTGAAGCTTTCTTT.

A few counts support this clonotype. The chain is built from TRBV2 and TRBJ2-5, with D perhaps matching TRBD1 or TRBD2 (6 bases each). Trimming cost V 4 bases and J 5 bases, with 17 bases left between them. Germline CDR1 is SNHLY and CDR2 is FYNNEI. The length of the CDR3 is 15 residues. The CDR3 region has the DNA TGTGCCAGCAGTGGAAGTATCCGGGGGCGGGAGACCCAGTACTTC. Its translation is CASSGSIRGRETQYF.

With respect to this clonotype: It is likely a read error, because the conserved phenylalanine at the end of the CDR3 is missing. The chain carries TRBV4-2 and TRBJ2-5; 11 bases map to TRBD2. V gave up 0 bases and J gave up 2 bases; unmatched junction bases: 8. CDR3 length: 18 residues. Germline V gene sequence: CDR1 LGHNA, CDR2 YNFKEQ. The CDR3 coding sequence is TGTGCCAGCAGCCAAGATCTACTAGCGGGGGCCCTACAAGAGACCCAGTACCTC. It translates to CASSQDLLAGALQETQYL.

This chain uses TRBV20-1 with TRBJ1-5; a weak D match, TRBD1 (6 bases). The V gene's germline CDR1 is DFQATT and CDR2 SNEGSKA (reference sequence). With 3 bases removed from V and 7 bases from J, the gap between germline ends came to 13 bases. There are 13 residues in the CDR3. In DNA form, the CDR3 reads TGCAGTGCTAGTTTGGGGGCCCGACAGCCCCAGCATTTT. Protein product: CSASLGARQPQHF.

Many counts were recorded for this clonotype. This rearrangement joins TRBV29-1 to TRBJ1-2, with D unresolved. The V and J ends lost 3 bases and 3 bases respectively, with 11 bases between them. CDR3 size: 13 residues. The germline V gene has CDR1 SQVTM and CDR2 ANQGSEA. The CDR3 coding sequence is TGCAGCGTTGACCAGTTGGGCGACTATGGCTACACCTTC. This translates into CSVDQLGDYGYTF.

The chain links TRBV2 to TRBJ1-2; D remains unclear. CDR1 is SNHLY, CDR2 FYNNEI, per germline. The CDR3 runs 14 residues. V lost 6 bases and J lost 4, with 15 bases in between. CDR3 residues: CASSPRIPFYGYTF. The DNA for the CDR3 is TGTGCCAGCAGCCCCCGGATCCCCTTCTATGGCTACACCTTC.

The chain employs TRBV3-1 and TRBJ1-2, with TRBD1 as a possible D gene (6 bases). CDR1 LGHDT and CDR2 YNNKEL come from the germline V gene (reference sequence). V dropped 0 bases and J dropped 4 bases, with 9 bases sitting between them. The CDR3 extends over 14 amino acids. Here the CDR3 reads CASSQDPGAYGYTF. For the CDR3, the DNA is TGTGCCAGCAGCCAAGATCCGGGGGCCTATGGCTACACCTTC.

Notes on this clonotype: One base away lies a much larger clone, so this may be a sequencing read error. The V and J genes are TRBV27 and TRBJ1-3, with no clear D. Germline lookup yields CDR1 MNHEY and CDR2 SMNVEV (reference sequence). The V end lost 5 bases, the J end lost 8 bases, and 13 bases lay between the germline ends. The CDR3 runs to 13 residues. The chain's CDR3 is CASSLYTGYTIYF. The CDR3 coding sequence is TGTGCCAGCAGTCTCTATACGGGATACACCATATATTTT.

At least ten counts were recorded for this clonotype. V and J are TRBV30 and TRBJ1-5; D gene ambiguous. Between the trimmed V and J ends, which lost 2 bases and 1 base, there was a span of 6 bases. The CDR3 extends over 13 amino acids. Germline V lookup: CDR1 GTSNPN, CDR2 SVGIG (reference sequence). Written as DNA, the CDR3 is TGTGCCTGGAGTCTTGGGAGCAATCAGCCCCAGCATTTT. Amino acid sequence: CAWSLGSNQPQHF.

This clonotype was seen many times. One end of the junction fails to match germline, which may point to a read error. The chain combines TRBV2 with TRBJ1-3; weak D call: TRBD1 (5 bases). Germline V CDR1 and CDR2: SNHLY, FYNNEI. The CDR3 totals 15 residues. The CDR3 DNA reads TGTGCCAGCAGCGAAGGGAGGGGTGCTGGAAACACCATATATTTT. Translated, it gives CASSEGRGAGNTIYF.

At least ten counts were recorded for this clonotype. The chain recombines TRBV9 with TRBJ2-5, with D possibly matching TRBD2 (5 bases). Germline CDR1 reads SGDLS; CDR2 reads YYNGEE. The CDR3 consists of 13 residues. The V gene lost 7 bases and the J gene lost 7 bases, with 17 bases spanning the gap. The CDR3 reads CASGGAAVTTQYF. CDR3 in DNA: TGTGCCAGCGGCGGAGCGGCCGTGACGACCCAGTACTTC.

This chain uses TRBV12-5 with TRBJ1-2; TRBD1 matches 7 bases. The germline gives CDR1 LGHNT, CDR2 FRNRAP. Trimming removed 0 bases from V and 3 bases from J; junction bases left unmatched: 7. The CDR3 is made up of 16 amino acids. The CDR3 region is CASGLVKGARYYGYTF. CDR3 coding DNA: TGTGCTAGTGGTTTGGTGAAGGGGGCCCGGTACTATGGCTACACCTTC.